This T cell receptor (beta chain) derives from a study of T cell repertoires in cytomegalovirus infection. For the study at large: CMV epitopes, recently identified HLA-C-restricted and well-studied HLA-B-restricted, were used. Public signatures in TCR beta pointed to CMV infection and matching HLA type.

Study-wide points: Carriers of CMV plus the relevant HLA were identified by cumulative public TCR beta family frequency.

The V and J ends lost 8 bases and 2 bases respectively, with 12 bases between them. The CDR3 covers 12 residues. Germline-derived CDR1 and CDR2 are DFQATT and SNEGSKA (reference sequence). About this clonotype itself: Its antigen is not known.

TCRdb used MiXCR to reprocess the reads, holding one entry per CDR3 protein. The sample yields about 310,000 distinct CDR3 sequences, more than 20% seen once. This chain uses TRBV20-1 with TRBJ2-5; D ambiguous. The source was cultured PBMCs, collected from culture after CMV antigen stimulation. This TCR derives from a human donor in good health (CMV status not recorded). Some clones in this sample may be carry-over from other donors' samples. CDR3 bases: TGCAGTCATGGGCGGTTACAAGAGACCCAGTACTTC. This gives the protein CSHGRLQETQYF.